This record looks at one T cell receptor (beta chain) sequence and its context. What it recognizes is unknown. The PCR employed 60 Vbeta primers together with 13 Jbeta primers. The assay was immunoSEQ multiplex PCR, and TCRdb's table has in-frame clones only and misses some. This table holds over 95,000 clones, more than 75% found once. The data are from a study of cytomegalovirus exposure and HLA in healthy donors. Findings and caveats of the study: In an earlier analysis, in approximately 630 donors, most V segments appeared productive either ~87% or ~30% of the time.

Sequencing input: PBMCs. The receptor was derived from a woman in her 40s in good health and CMV-seropositive.

The CDR3 DNA sequence: TGTGCCTGGAGTGTACAGGTCTTATCGGGTGGAAACACCATATATTTT. This gives the protein CAWSVQVLSGGNTIYF. This chain connects TRBV30 to TRBJ1-3, with TRBD1 as a possible D gene (5 bases). V gave up 0 bases and J gave up 3 bases, with 15 bases separating them. Germline assignment: CDR1 GTSNPN and CDR2 SVGIG (reference sequence). The CDR3 consists of 16 residues.